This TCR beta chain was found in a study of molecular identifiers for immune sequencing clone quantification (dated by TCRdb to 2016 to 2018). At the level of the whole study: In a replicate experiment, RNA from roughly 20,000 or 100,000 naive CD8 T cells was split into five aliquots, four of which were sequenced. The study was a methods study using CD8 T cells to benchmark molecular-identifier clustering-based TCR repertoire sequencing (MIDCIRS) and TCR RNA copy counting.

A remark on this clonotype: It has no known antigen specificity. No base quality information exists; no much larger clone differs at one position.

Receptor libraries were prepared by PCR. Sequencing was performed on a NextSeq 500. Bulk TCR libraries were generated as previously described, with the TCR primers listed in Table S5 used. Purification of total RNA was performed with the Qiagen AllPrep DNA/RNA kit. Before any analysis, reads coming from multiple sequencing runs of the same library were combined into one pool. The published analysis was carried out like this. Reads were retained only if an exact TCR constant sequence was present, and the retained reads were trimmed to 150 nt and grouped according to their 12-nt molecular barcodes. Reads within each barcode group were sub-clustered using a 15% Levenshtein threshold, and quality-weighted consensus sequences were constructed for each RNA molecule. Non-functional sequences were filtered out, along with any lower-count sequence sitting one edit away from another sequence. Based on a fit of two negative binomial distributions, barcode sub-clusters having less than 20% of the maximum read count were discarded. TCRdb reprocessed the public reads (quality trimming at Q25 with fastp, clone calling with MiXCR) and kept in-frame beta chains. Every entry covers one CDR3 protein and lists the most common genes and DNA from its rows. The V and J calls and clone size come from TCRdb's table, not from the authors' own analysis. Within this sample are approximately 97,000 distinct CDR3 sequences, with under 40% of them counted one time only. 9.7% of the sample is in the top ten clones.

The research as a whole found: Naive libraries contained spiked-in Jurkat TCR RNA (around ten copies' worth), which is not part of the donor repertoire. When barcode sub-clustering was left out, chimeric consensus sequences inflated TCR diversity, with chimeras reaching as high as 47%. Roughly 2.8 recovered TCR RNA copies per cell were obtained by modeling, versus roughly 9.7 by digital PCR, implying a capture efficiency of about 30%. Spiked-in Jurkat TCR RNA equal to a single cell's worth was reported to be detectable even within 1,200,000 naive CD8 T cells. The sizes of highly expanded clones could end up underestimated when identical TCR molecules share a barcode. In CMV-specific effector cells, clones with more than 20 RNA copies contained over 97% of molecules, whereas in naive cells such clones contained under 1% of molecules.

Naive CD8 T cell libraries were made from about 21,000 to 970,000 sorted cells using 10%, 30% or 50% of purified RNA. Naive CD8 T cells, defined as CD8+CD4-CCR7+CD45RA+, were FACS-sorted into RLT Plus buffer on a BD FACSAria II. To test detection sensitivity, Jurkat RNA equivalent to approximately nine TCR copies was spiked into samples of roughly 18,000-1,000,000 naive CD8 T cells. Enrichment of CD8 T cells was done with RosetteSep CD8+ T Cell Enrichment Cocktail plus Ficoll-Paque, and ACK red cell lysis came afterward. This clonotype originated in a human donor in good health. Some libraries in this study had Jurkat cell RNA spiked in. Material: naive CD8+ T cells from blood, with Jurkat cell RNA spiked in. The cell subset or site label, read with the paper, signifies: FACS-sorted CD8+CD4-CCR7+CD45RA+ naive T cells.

The CDR3 in this case is CASSLIAGALAGEIDTQYF. The nucleotides are TGTGCCAGCAGCTTAATCGCCGGGGCCCTAGCGGGAGAAATAGATACGCAGTATTTT. The sequence joins TRBV7-3 to TRBJ2-3; 10 central nucleotides agree with TRBD2. Measured from the cysteine to the phenylalanine, the CDR3 is 19 residues long. The DNA shown is the 57-base CDR3, in frame from base 1. Compared with germline, V lacks 1 base and J lacks 5 bases; bases without a gene match: 15. CDR1 and CDR2 are read off the germline V gene as SGHTA and FQGTGA. Where the CDR3 stops, the reference TRBV7-3 and TRBJ2-3 genes take over; the full variable domain is GAGVSQTPSNKVTEKGKYVELRCDPISGHTALYWYRQSLGQGPEFLIYFQGTGAADDSGLPNDRFFAVRPEGSVSTLKIQRTERGDSAVYLCASSLIAGALAGEIDTQYFGPGTRLTVL.